Following are 24 T cell receptor beta chains from one sample sequenced in a study of a mutant IDH1 vaccine in newly diagnosed glioma. TCRdb's table, derived via immunoSEQ multiplex PCR, lists solely in-frame clones and lacks some. The data show about 54,000 clones, around 81% seen once. For these TCRs, the target antigens are not known. Time point reported: week 5, during vaccination. The content of each vaccine dose was 300 ug of mutant IDH1 20-mer peptide, and topical imiquimod accompanied it. Sequenced here: PBMCs, sampled from a glioma patient whose treatment included an IDH1 peptide vaccine. The receptors originated from a man aged 25 to 40 with glioma.

The CDR3 reads CASSSSGGAKKRTQYF. The CDR3 DNA is TGTGCCAGCAGCTCTAGCGGGGGGGCCAAGAAAAGGACCCAGTACTTC. The chain is built from TRBV25-1 and TRBJ2-5; 12 bases align to TRBD2. CDR1 is MGHDK and CDR2 is SYGVNS in the germline V gene. The V gene end was trimmed by 6 bases and the J gene end by 7 bases; junction bases not matched to a gene: 12. The CDR3 is 16 residues long.

This clone was counted once. J is TRBJ2-1 and V is TRBV5-1; 8 positions match TRBD2. Germline V gene sequence: CDR1 SGHRS, CDR2 YFSETQ. Trimming at V came to 0 bases and at J to 4 bases, leaving 6 bases not matched to a gene. This CDR3 comprises 16 residues. CDR3 bases: TGCGCCAGCAGCTTGGGGGCACTAGCGGAGTACAATGAGCAGTTCTTC. Translating gives CASSLGALAEYNEQFF.

The chain combines TRBV7-9 with TRBJ2-5; D remains ambiguous. In germline, CDR1 is SEHNR, CDR2 FQNEAQ (reference sequence). The CDR3 has 13 amino acids. V was pared by 5 bases and J by 3 bases, with 10 bases between. The CDR3 coding sequence is TGTGCCAGCAGCGCCTGGCGAGAAGAGACCCAGTACTTC. This gives the protein CASSAWREETQYF. The entire variable domain, with the rest obtained from reference TRBV7-9 and TRBJ2-5, is as follows: DTGVSQNPRHKITKRGQNVTFRCDPISEHNRLYWYRQTLGQGPEFLTYFQNEAQLEKSRLLSDRFSAERPKGSFSTLEIQRTEQGDSAMYLCASSAWREETQYFGPGTRLLVL.

The V and J genes are TRBV27 and TRBJ1-1; D unresolved. CDR1 MNHEY and CDR2 SMNVEV come from the germline V gene (reference sequence). The CDR3 length is 13 residues. V was clipped by 5 bases and J by 4 bases, with 11 bases between them. For the CDR3, the DNA is TGTGCCAGCAGTCACCAGCCGGGCACTGAAGCTTTCTTT. Protein product: CASSHQPGTEAFF.

The chain employs TRBV12-5 and TRBJ1-3, with D possibly matching TRBD1 (6 bases). The CDR3 has 14 amino acids. Germline V gives CDR1 LGHNT, CDR2 FRNRAP. V was shortened by 4 bases and J by 4 bases, with 11 bases between the two germline ends. CDR3: CASGSTGTGNTIYF. The CDR3 DNA reads TGTGCTAGTGGTTCTACAGGGACGGGAAACACCATATATTTT.

The rearrangement uses TRBV9 and TRBJ2-1; no clear D gene. V was cut by 0 bases and J by 7 bases, with 8 bases left in between. Germline loops: CDR1 SGDLS, CDR2 YYNGEE. The CDR3 runs 13 residues. The CDR3 DNA is TGTGCCAGCAGCGTAGCCCCGGAGAATGAGCAGTTCTTC. Protein sequence: CASSVAPENEQFF. The full variable domain, with the rest looked up from reference TRBV9 and TRBJ2-1, is DSGVTQTPKHLITATGQRVTLRCSPRSGDLSVYWYQQSLDQGLQFLIQYYNGEERAKGNILERFSAQQFPDLHSELNLSSLELGDSALYFCASSVAPENEQFFGPGTRLTVL.

The CDR3: CASSERQGTARNTEAFF. The CDR3 DNA follows: TGCGCCAGCAGTGAGCGTCAAGGGACTGCTAGGAACACTGAAGCTTTCTTT. The rearrangement links TRBV10-1 to TRBJ1-1, with TRBD1 as a possible D gene (5 bases). Germline values: CDR1 WNHNN, CDR2 SYGVQD (reference sequence). V shed 2 bases and J shed 1 base, with 17 bases lying between them. This CDR3 region has 17 residues.

The V call is TRBV7-7, the J call TRBJ2-1, with a tentative D call TRBD1 (6 bases). CDR3 length: 18 amino acids. Germline-derived CDR1 and CDR2 are SSHAT and FNYEAQ (reference sequence). Trimming left V 6 bases short and J 7 bases short, with 28 bases between. CDR3 coding DNA: TGTGCCAGCAGTCGAGAAAACAGGGAATGGGGGCCTTTGAATGAGCAGTTCTTC. Translation: CASSRENREWGPLNEQFF.

The chain carries TRBV12-5 and TRBJ2-6, with D tentatively TRBD1 or TRBD2 (5 bases each). V lost 3 bases and J 4 bases, leaving 16 bases between the germline ends. The CDR3 has 17 amino acids. CDR1 and CDR2 from the germline V gene are LGHNT and FRNRAP. CDR3: CASGFLLRDGGANVLTF. The CDR3 nucleotides read TGTGCTAGTGGTTTCCTGCTCCGGGACGGCGGGGCCAACGTCCTGACTTTC.

CDR3: CASSEPGRIYEQYF. The CDR3 DNA reads TGTGCCAGCAGTGAACCGGGACGGATTTACGAGCAGTACTTC. This chain connects TRBV6-5 to TRBJ2-7; D could derive from TRBD1 or TRBD2 (5 bases each). Germline V gene lookup returns CDR1 MNHEY and CDR2 SVGAGI. CDR3 length: 14 amino acids. V was shortened by 5 bases and J by 4 bases, with 15 bases between the two germline ends.

The chain combines TRBV6-4 with TRBJ1-6; D is undetermined. Trimming cost V 5 bases and J 12 bases, with 11 bases left between them. Germline-derived CDR1 and CDR2 are MRHNA and SNTAGT. This CDR3 comprises 12 residues. The CDR3 bases are TGTGCCAGCAGTACCTCCGATGGACCCCTCCACTTT. It specifies CASSTSDGPLHF.

CDR3 sequence: CASSVVDFPNYGYTF. DNA for the CDR3: TGTGCCAGCAGCGTAGTTGACTTCCCTAACTATGGCTACACCTTC. J is TRBJ1-2 and V is TRBV9; D unresolved. CDR3 length: 15 residues. Trimming pared 0 bases from V and 0 bases from J, leaving 9 bases between. The germline V gene has CDR1 SGDLS and CDR2 YYNGEE.

J is TRBJ2-1 and V is TRBV28, with TRBD1 matching over 9 bases. Per the germline V gene, CDR1 is MDHEN and CDR2 is SYDVKM. The CDR3 is 16 amino acids. Trimming at V came to 5 bases and at J to 8 bases, leaving 13 bases not matched to a gene. This CDR3 reads CASSIRDRDILDEQFF. Here the CDR3 DNA reads TGTGCCAGCAGTATCCGGGACAGGGATATTTTGGATGAGCAGTTCTTC.

CDR3 sequence reads: CASSYGEAGELFF. CDR3 DNA: TGTGCCAGTAGTTACGGAGAGGCCGGGGAGCTGTTTTTT. The chain is built from TRBV19 and TRBJ2-2; D is undetermined. CDR3 length equals 13 residues. Per the germline V gene, CDR1 is LNHDA and CDR2 is SQIVND (reference sequence). V was clipped by 5 bases and J by 6 bases, with 10 bases between them.

The chain carries TRBV5-1 and TRBJ2-2; a weak D match, TRBD2 (5 bases). The germline V gene has CDR1 SGHRS and CDR2 YFSETQ. Trimming took off 7 bases at V and 6 bases at J, with 22 bases between the two ends. The CDR3 runs to 16 residues. CDR3 loop: CASSYRGPSKAGELFF. The CDR3 region has the DNA TGCGCCAGCTCCTACCGAGGGCCTTCTAAGGCCGGGGAGCTGTTTTTT.

V gene TRBV6-5 combines with J gene TRBJ2-2; 7 nucleotides line up with TRBD2. Germline CDR1 is MNHEY and CDR2 is SVGAGI. The CDR3 sequence is 16 residues long. J lost 2 bases, V lost 0 bases, and 3 bases had no gene match. DNA for the CDR3: TGTGCCAGCAGTTACTCGGGCGGGGGAAACACCGGGGAGCTGTTTTTT. This sequence encodes CASSYSGGGNTGELFF.

This chain links TRBV21-1 with TRBJ2-4; the D call in the table, TRBD1, was not verified against the DNA. TRBV21-1 is a pseudogene. The CDR3 is 18 amino acids. Written as DNA, the CDR3 is TGTGCCAGCAGCAAAGCGCTCCAGGGTCCTCTAGCCAAAAACATTCAGTACTTC. Protein sequence: CASSKALQGPLAKNIQYF.

This chain uses TRBV7-9 with TRBJ1-3; 8 bases agree with TRBD1. After removal of 4 bases from V and 0 bases from J, the junction contained 8 bases not matched to a gene. Germline CDR1 and CDR2: SEHNR and FQNEAQ (reference sequence). The CDR3 length is 17 residues. CDR3 loop: CASSSGQGRGSGNTIYF. The CDR3 nucleotides read TGTGCCAGCAGCTCCGGACAGGGTCGAGGCTCTGGAAACACCATATATTTT. The full variable domain, with the rest looked up from reference TRBV7-9 and TRBJ1-3, is DTGVSQNPRHKITKRGQNVTFRCDPISEHNRLYWYRQTLGQGPEFLTYFQNEAQLEKSRLLSDRFSAERPKGSFSTLEIQRTEQGDSAMYLCASSSGQGRGSGNTIYFGEGSWLTVV.

V is TRBV7-6 and J is TRBJ2-3, with unresolved D. CDR3 length equals 13 residues. The germline gives CDR1 SGHVS, CDR2 FNYEAQ. Trimming shortened V by 5 bases and J by 2 bases, and 8 bases separated the two germline ends. As DNA, the CDR3 is TGTGCCAGCAGCGCACGGACCACAGATACGCAGTATTTT. It encodes CASSARTTDTQYF.

V is TRBV27 and J is TRBJ2-2; D is ambiguous. V shed 6 bases and J shed 4 bases, with 3 bases lying between them. There are 11 residues in the CDR3. From germline, CDR1 is MNHEY and CDR2 SMNVEV (reference sequence). The CDR3 reads CASRGTGELFF. DNA for the CDR3: TGTGCCAGCAGGGGCACCGGGGAGCTGTTTTTT.

The chain has TRBV5-1 and TRBJ1-1; no firm D call. CDR3 length: 12 amino acids. V shed 6 bases and J shed 3 bases, with 9 bases lying between them. Germline V CDR1 and CDR2: SGHRS, YFSETQ. The CDR3 is CASKREDTEAFF. The CDR3 DNA reads as TGCGCCAGCAAACGTGAAGACACTGAAGCTTTCTTT.

This clone was picked up a small number of times. CDR3 residues: CASSRLDTGELFF. DNA of the CDR3: TGTGCCAGCAGTCGTTTAGACACCGGGGAGCTGTTTTTT. This chain joins TRBV6-5 and TRBJ2-2; unclear D gene. This CDR3 is built from 13 residues. Between the trimmed V and J ends, which lost 5 bases and 3 bases, there was a span of 7 bases. In germline, CDR1 is MNHEY, CDR2 SVGAGI.

The chain employs TRBV5-4 and TRBJ1-2; D gene uncertain. Deletions cut 4 bases from V and 2 bases from J, with 9 bases between. Germline V lookup: CDR1 SGHNT, CDR2 YYREEE (reference sequence). The CDR3 sequence is 13 residues long. The CDR3 coding sequence is TGTGCCAGCAGCCCCTGGAAAAACTATGGCTACACCTTC. This sequence encodes CASSPWKNYGYTF.

This chain connects TRBV9 to TRBJ1-5; D unresolved. Trimming took 4 bases from V and 6 from J, leaving 11 bases between them. The germline gives CDR1 SGDLS, CDR2 YYNGEE. The CDR3 has 13 amino acids. The DNA for the CDR3 is TGTGCCAGCAGCCCCGGTGGGAGTCAGCCCCAGCATTTT. Translation gives CASSPGGSQPQHF.